This paragraph reports one TCR beta chain. The sample comes from a study of blood T cell repertoires in COVID-19. Study summary: From T cells, B-cell-depleted T cells, or PBMCs came the material, which was cDNA or gDNA.

Clones were read by immunoSEQ multiplex PCR, and TCRdb kept only the in-frame ones, dropping some. The sample includes under 140,000 clones, more than 70% of them seen just once. The CDR3 has 15 amino acids. Germline-derived CDR1 and CDR2 are SGHNT and YYREEE (reference sequence). After removal of 3 bases from V and 1 base from J, the junction contained 3 bases not matched to a gene. The V call is TRBV5-4, the J call TRBJ2-5; 10 bases fit TRBD1. The sequence was collected from a woman in her 50s with acute or convalescent COVID-19. The sequencing input was peripheral blood. The CDR3 protein is CASSWGDRGQETQYF. The CDR3 DNA follows: TGTGCCAGCAGCTGGGGGGACAGGGGCCAAGAGACCCAGTACTTC.